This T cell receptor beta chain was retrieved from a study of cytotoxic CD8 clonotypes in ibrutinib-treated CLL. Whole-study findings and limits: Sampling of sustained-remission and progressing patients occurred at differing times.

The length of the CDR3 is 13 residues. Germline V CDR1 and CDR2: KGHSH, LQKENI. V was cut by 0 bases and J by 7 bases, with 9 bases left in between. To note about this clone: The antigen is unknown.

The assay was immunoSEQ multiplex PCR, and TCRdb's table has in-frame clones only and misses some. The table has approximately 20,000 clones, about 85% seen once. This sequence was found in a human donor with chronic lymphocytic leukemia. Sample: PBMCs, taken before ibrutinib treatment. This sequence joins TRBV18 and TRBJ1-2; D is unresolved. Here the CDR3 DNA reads TGTGCCAGCTCACCACCTTTAGGGTCTGGCTACACCTTC. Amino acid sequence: CASSPPLGSGYTF.